The entry below gives a single T cell receptor beta chain sequence along with its context. The CDR3 length is 15 residues. V shed 9 bases and J shed 1 base, with 17 bases lying between them. The V gene's germline CDR1 is SNHLY and CDR2 FYNNEI. This record comes from a study of T cells in Graves' hyperthyroidism and ophthalmopathy. The investigators amplified TCR beta CDR3 regions from RNA transcripts. First-round RT-PCR of the TCR CDR3 relied on the HTBI primer set. TCRdb re-analysed the multiplex PCR reads in MiXCR, keeping a single row per CDR3 protein. The sample shows more than 600,000 distinct CDR3 sequences, roughly 15% of them seen only once. PBMCs were collected from an approximately 9 ml volume of fresh peripheral blood.

The TCR originated in a man aged 18 to 29 with Graves' hyperthyroidism. The specimen sequenced was blood. The rearrangement links TRBV2 to TRBJ2-3, with unresolved D. The CDR3 here is CASAEKDHGTDTQYF. CDR3 coding DNA: TGTGCCAGTGCCGAGAAGGACCACGGCACAGATACGCAGTATTTT.